This is a list of T cell receptor beta chains from one sample in a study of blood T cell repertoires in COVID-19. The assay was immunoSEQ multiplex PCR, and TCRdb's table has in-frame clones only and misses some. In the table there are approximately 70,000 clones, more than 85% of which are singletons. The sequenced sample consisted of peripheral blood. These receptor sequences come from a human donor with active COVID-19. The donor label of this sample is uncertain. Both conserved end residues are part of each CDR3. The D gene is left open where the match is weak. Clone sizes are given selectively: once, few, many, or a class where the clone is expanded.

clone_size d_call j_call v_call cdr3_nt cdr3_aa
. . TRBJ2-1 TRBV4-1 TGCGCCAGCAGCCAAATGGGCGGGGGCAGGGGCAATGAGCAGTTCTTC CASSQMGGGRGNEQFF
once . TRBJ1-6 TRBV2 TGTGCCAGCAGTGAATTGAGTGGCGGTAATTCACCCCTCCACTTT CASSELSGGNSPLHF
. . TRBJ2-4 TRBV18 TGTGCCAGCTCACCGGAACGCTCGACATTCAAAAACATTCAGTACTTC CASSPERSTFKNIQYF
. . TRBJ2-1 TRBV6-5 TGTGCCAGCACTACCTTCGGTGGCTACAATGAGCAGTTCTTC CASTTFGGYNEQFF
. . TRBJ2-2 TRBV5-4 TGTGCCAGCAGCGCGACTAGACCCGGGGAGCTGTTTTTT CASSATRPGELFF
. . TRBJ2-7 TRBV6-5 TGTGCCAGCAGTTACGCTGGCAGGGGCTACGAGCAGTACTTC CASSYAGRGYEQYF
. TRBD2 TRBJ2-1 TRBV4-1 TGCGCCAGCAGCCCCTCTGAGCGGGAGAGATACAATGAGCAGTTCTTC CASSPSERERYNEQFF
. . TRBJ2-1 TRBV6-6 TGTGCCAGCAGTTCCGCAGGAGGGTACAATGAGCAGTTCTTC CASSSAGGYNEQFF
. . TRBJ2-7 TRBV15 TGTGCCACCAGCAGAACTACGACTGCCTACGAGCAGTACTTC CATSRTTTAYEQYF
. . TRBJ1-1 TRBV9 TGTGCCAGCAGCGTAGAAGGGGCAAGGGCTACTGAAGCTTTCTTT CASSVEGARATEAFF
. TRBD2 TRBJ2-7 TRBV28 TGTGCCAGCAGTCCCGCCGGGACTAGCGAATACTACGAGCAGTACTTC CASSPAGTSEYYEQYF
. TRBD1 TRBJ2-1 TRBV7-9 TGTGCCAGCAGCTTAGAGGACAGGGTAGCGGTAAGCTCCTACAATGAGCAGTTCTTC CASSLEDRVAVSSYNEQFF
. TRBD1 TRBJ2-5 TRBV7-2 TGTGCCAGCAGCGACCGGACAGGGTGGCAAGAGACCCAGTACTTC CASSDRTGWQETQYF
. TRBD2 TRBJ2-3 TRBV5-1 TGCGCCAGCAGTTCCGGGGATAGCGGGAGATCAGATACGCAGTATTTT CASSSGDSGRSDTQYF